The present T cell receptor beta chain was sequenced within a study of OX40 agonist ivuxolimab in advanced cancers. Study findings and constraints: On average, CD8+ T cells showed a greater number of expanded clones than CD4+.

CDR1 MGHRA and CDR2 YSYEKL come from the germline V gene. There are 14 residues in the CDR3. V lost 3 bases, J lost 5 bases, and 13 bases lay in between. Only in-frame clones appear in the TCRdb table, and some are missing; sequencing was by immunoSEQ multiplex PCR. The sample includes tens of thousands of clones, around 86% seen only once; the top ten take 5.5% to 7%. The investigators sampled blood at baseline, at cycle 4 day 1, and at cycle 7 day 1. A word on this clone: No antigen is known for it.

The TCR comes from an adult with an advanced solid tumor such as melanoma, head and neck, liver or kidney cancer. V usage is TRBV4-1 and J usage is TRBJ2-5; the D gene could be TRBD1 or TRBD2 (5 bases each). Sequenced material: CD4+ or CD8+ T cells sorted from blood, taken in a trial of the OX40 agonist ivuxolimab. CDR3 nucleotide sequence: TGCGCCAGCAGCCAGGGACCAGCAGGGGAGACCCAGTACTTC. This encodes CASSQGPAGETQYF.